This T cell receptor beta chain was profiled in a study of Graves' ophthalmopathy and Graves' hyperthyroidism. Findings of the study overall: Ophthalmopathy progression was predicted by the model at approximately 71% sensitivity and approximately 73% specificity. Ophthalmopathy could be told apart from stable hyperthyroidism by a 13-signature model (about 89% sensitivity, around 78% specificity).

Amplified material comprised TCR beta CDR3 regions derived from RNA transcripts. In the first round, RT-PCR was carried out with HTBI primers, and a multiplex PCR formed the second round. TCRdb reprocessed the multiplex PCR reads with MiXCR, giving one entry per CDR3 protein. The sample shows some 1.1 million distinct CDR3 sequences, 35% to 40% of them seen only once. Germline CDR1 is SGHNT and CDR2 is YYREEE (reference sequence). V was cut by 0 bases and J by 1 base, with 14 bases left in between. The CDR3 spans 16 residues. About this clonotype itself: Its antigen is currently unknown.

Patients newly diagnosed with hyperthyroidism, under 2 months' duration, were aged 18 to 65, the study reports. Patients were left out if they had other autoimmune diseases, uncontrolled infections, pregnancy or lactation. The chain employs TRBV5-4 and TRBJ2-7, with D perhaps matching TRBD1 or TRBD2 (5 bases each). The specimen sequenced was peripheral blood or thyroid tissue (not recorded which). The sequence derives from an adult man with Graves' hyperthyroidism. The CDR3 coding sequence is TGTGCCAGCAGCTTGGGGGGGAGCAGGTCGTCCTACGAGCAGTACTTC. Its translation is CASSLGGSRSSYEQYF. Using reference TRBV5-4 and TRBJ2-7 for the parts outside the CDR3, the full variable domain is ETGVTQSPTHLIKTRGQQVTLRCSSQSGHNTVSWYQQALGQGPQFIFQYYREEENGRGNFPPRFSGLQFPNYSSELNVNALELDDSALYLCASSLGGSRSSYEQYFGPGTRLTVT.